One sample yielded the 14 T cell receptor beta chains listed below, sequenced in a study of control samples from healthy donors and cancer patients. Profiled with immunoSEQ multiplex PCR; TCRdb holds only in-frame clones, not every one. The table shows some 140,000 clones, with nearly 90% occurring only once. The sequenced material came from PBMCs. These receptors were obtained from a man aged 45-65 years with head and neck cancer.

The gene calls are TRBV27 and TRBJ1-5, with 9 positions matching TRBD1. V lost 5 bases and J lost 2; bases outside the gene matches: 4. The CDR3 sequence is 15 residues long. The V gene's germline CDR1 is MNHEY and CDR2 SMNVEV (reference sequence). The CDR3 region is CASSVDRGGNQPQHF. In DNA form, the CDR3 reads TGTGCCAGCAGTGTGGACAGGGGAGGCAATCAGCCCCAGCATTTT.

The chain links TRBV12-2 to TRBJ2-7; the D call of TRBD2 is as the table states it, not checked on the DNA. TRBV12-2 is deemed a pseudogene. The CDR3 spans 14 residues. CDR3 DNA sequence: TGTGCAAGTCGCTGCTCCACTAGGCGGGGCGAGCAGTACTTC. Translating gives CASRCSTRRGEQYF.

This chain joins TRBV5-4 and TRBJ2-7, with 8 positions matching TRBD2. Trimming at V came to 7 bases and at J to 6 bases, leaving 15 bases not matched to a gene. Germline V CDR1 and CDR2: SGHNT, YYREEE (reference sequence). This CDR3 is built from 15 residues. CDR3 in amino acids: CASRGGGGTSSEQYF. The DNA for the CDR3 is TGTGCCAGCCGAGGGGGGGGAGGGACTAGTAGCGAGCAGTACTTC.

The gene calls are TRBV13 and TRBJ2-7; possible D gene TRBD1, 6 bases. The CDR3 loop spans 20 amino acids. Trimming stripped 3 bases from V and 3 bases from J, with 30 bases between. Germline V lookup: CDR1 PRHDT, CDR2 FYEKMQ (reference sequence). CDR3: CASSFCFSSTYDRFNYEQYF. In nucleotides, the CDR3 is TGTGCCAGCAGCTTTTGTTTTTCTAGTACGTATGACAGGTTTAACTACGAGCAGTACTTC. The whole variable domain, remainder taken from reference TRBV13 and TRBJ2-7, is AAGVIQSPRHLIKEKRETATLKCYPIPRHDTVYWYQQGPGQDPQFLISFYEKMQSDKGSIPDRFSAQQFSDYHSELNMSSLELGDSALYFCASSFCFSSTYDRFNYEQYFGPGTRLTVT.

The chain's CDR3 is CASSSARQGISYGYTF. CDR3 in DNA: TGTGCCAGCAGCTCGGCCCGACAGGGAATTAGCTATGGCTACACCTTC. The V gene is TRBV11-2, the J gene TRBJ1-2; TRBD1 matches at 7 bases. This CDR3 spans 16 amino acids. Trimming cost V 4 bases and J 4 bases; bases outside gene matches: 12. Germline CDR1 is SGHAT and CDR2 is FQNNGV.

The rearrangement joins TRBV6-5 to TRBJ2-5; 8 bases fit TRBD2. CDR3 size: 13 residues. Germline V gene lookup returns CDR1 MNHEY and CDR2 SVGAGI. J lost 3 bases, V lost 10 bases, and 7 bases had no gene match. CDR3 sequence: CANSLADKETQYF. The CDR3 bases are TGTGCCAACTCACTAGCGGACAAAGAGACCCAGTACTTC.

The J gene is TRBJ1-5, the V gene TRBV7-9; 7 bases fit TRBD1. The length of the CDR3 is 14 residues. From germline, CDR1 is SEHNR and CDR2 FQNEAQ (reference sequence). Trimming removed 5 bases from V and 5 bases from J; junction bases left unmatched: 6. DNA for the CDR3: TGTGCCAGCAGCCGACAGGGATCGGATCAGCCCCAGCATTTT. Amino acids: CASSRQGSDQPQHF.

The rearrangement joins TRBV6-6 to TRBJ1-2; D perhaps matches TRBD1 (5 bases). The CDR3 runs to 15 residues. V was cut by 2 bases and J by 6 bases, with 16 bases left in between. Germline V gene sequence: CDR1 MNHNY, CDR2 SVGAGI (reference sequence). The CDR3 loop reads CASSYGLRGGDGYTF. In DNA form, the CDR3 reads TGTGCCAGCAGTTACGGCCTCCGCGGGGGGGATGGCTACACCTTC.

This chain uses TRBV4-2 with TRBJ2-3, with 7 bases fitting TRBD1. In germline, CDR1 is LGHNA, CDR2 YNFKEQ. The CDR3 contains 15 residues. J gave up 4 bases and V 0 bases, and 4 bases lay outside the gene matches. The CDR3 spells CASSQERQGADTQYF. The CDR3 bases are TGTGCCAGCAGCCAAGAACGGCAGGGGGCAGATACGCAGTATTTT.

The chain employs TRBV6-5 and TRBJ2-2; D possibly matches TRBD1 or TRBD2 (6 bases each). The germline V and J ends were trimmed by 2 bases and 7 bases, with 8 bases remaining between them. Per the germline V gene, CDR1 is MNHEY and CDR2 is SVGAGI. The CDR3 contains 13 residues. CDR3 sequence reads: CASSYKGGGELFF. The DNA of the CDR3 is TGTGCCAGCAGTTACAAGGGGGGCGGGGAGCTGTTTTTT.

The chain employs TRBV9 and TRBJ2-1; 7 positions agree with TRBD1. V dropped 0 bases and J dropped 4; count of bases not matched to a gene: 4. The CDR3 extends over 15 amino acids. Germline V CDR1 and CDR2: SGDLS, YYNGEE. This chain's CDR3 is CASSVATGRYNEQFF. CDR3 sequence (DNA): TGTGCCAGCAGCGTAGCGACAGGGAGATACAATGAGCAGTTCTTC.

Here the CDR3 DNA reads TGTGCCATCAGTGGGGTAGCGGGGGGGGCCTACGAGCAGTACTTC. This translates into CAISGVAGGAYEQYF. The chain uses TRBV10-3 and TRBJ2-7; TRBD2 matches at 11 bases. From germline, CDR1 is ENHRY and CDR2 SYGVKD. The V segment lost 4 bases and the J segment 2 bases; nucleotides outside the gene matches: 4. This CDR3 is 15 amino acids long.

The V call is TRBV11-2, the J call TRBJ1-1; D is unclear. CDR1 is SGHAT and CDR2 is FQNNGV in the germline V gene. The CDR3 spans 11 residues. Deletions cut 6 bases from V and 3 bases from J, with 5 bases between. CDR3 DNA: TGTGCCAGCAGTCCTTACACTGAAGCTTTCTTT. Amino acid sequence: CASSPYTEAFF.

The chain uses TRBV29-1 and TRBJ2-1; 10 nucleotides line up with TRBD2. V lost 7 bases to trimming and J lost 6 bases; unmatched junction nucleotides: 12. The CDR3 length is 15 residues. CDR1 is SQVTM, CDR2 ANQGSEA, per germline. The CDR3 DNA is TGCAGCGCCCTAACGGGCCTAGCGGGAGTCAATGAGCAGTTCTTC. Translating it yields CSALTGLAGVNEQFF.